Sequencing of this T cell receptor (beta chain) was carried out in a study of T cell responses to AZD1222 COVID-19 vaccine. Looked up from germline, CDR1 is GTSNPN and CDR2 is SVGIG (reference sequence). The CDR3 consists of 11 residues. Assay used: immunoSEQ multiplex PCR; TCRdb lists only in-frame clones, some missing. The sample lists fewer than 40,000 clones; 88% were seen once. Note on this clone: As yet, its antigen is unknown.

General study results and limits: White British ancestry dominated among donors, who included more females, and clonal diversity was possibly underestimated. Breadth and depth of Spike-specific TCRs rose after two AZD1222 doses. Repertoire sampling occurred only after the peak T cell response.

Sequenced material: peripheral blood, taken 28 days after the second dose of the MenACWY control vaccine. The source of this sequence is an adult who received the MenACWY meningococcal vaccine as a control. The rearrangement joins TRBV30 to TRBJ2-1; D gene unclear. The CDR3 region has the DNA TGTGCGGTGGACGTCAACAATGAGCAGTTCTTC. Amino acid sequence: CAVDVNNEQFF.